These T cell receptor beta chains were read from a single sample in a study of T cell repertoires and Cas9 in healthy adults. Method: immunoSEQ multiplex PCR; TCRdb's copy keeps in-frame clones and lacks some. The data contain 20,000 to 25,000 clones, around 90% of them seen just once; the ten biggest clones take up roughly 1.5%. The specimen was CD4+ effector T cells (CD127+, CD25-, CD137-, CD154-) from PBMCs; culture status not recorded. All receptors derive from a human donor in good health. Both conserved end residues are part of each CDR3. The D gene is left open where the match is weak. Size is omitted from some rows. Given values are once, few, many or a class for expanded clones.

V,J,D,size,CDR3,DNA
TRBV27,TRBJ1-5,.,.,CASSHNQPQHF,TGTGCCAGCAGCCACAATCAGCCCCAGCATTTT
TRBV11-2,TRBJ2-5,TRBD2,.,CASSRGGGEETQYF,TGTGCCAGCAGCCGCGGGGGGGGTGAAGAGACCCAGTACTTC
TRBV4-1,TRBJ1-1,.,few,CATYKGPRNTEAFF,TGCGCCACCTACAAAGGTCCTCGGAACACTGAAGCTTTCTTT
TRBV5-1,TRBJ2-1,TRBD2,.,CASSWAGGANNEQFF,TGCGCCAGCAGTTGGGCGGGAGGAGCTAACAATGAGCAGTTCTTC
TRBV6-6,TRBJ2-1,TRBD1,.,CASRTGTGGNEQFF,TGTGCCAGCAGAACCGGGACAGGGGGAAATGAGCAGTTCTTC
TRBV28,TRBJ2-5,.,.,CASSYRVDETQYF,TGTGCCAGCAGTTACAGGGTCGACGAGACCCAGTACTTC
TRBV5-5,TRBJ1-5,TRBD1,.,CASSGTVSNQPQHF,TGTGCCAGCAGCGGGACAGTTAGCAATCAGCCCCAGCATTTT
TRBV18,TRBJ2-2,.,.,CASSPRDVGTGELFF,TGTGCCAGCTCACCAAGAGACGTTGGCACCGGGGAGCTGTTTTTT
TRBV10-1,TRBJ1-1,TRBD1,.,CASSAGTGGAKKAFF,TGCGCCAGCAGTGCCGGGACAGGGGGCGCAAAAAAAGCTTTCTTT
TRBV20-1,TRBJ1-3,.,once,CSARAGNTIYF,TGCAGTGCTAGAGCTGGAAACACCATATATTTT
TRBV2,TRBJ2-2,.,once,CASKMAGTGELFF,TGTGCCAGCAAAATGGCGGGGACCGGGGAGCTGTTTTTT
TRBV2,TRBJ1-3,.,.,CASIGSGPSGNTIYF,TGTGCCAGCATCGGGAGCGGACCCTCTGGAAACACCATATATTTT
TRBV30,TRBJ1-5,.,.,CAWSNSYNQPQHF,TGTGCCTGGAGTAACAGCTACAATCAGCCCCAGCATTTT
TRBV19,TRBJ2-7,TRBD2,.,CASSPPLSGGRAYEQYF,TGTGCCAGTAGTCCGCCATTAAGTGGCGGGAGGGCCTACGAGCAGTACTTC
TRBV7-8,TRBJ2-3,TRBD2,once,CASSFEAGDLQYF,TGTGCCAGCAGCTTCGAGGCGGGGGACCTACAGTATTTT
TRBV6-4,TRBJ2-5,.,.,CASSVGVWETQYF,TGTGCCAGCAGTGTAGGCGTTTGGGAGACCCAGTACTTC
TRBV15,TRBJ2-2,.,.,CATSRDRQYGVFF,TGTGCCACCAGCAGAGATCGACAGTATGGGGTGTTTTTT
TRBV4-3,TRBJ1-1,.,.,CASSQIGQIQYEAFF,TGCGCCAGCAGCCAGATAGGACAGATACAATATGAAGCTTTCTTT
TRBV5-5,TRBJ1-1,.,.,CASNTGTNTEAFF,TGTGCCAGCAATACAGGGACGAACACTGAAGCTTTCTTT
TRBV27,TRBJ2-7,TRBD2,few,CASSHLAGGEQYF,TGTGCCAGCAGTCACCTAGCGGGGGGGGAGCAGTACTTC
TRBV28,TRBJ1-2,TRBD1,.,CASSPGTGGEIPYGYTF,TGTGCCAGCAGTCCCGGGACAGGGGGCGAAATTCCCTATGGCTACACCTTC
TRBV7-2,TRBJ1-3,.,.,CASSGMPGNTIYF,TGCGCCAGCTCCGGGATGCCTGGAAACACCATATATTTT
TRBV6-1,TRBJ2-7,.,.,CASTGWAYEQYF,TGTGCCAGCACTGGTTGGGCCTACGAGCAGTACTTC
TRBV28,TRBJ1-2,.,.,CASSLSSGYGYTF,TGTGCCAGCAGTTTATCATCCGGGTATGGCTACACCTTC
TRBV11-3,TRBJ2-2,.,.,CASSLQGNTGELFF,TGTGCCAGCAGCTTACAGGGAAACACCGGGGAGCTGTTTTTT
TRBV7-8,TRBJ2-7,.,.,CASSLGHLSYEQYF,TGTGCCAGCAGCTTAGGACACCTCTCCTACGAGCAGTACTTC
TRBV10-2,TRBJ2-1,TRBD2,.,CASSQAGNHLGEQFF,TGCGCCAGCAGCCAAGCGGGGAACCACTTAGGAGAGCAGTTCTTC
TRBV28,TRBJ1-2,TRBD1,.,CASSFWATGVVSGYTF,TGTGCCAGCAGTTTTTGGGCGACAGGGGTGGTGAGTGGCTACACCTTC
TRBV18,TRBJ2-5,.,.,CASSPRQQETQYF,TGTGCCAGCTCACCACGACAGCAAGAGACCCAGTACTTC
TRBV7-2,TRBJ2-3,.,.,CASSLATDTQYF,TGTGCCAGCAGCTTAGCGACAGATACGCAGTATTTT
TRBV6-5,TRBJ1-3,.,.,CASRQGRRERNTIYF,TGTGCCAGCAGGCAGGGGCGACGAGAGAGAAACACCATATATTTT
TRBV6-1,TRBJ1-1,.,once,CASSLGAANTEAFF,TGTGCCAGCAGTTTAGGTGCTGCGAACACTGAAGCTTTCTTT
TRBV4-1,TRBJ1-2,.,.,CASSRGTVWTPDYGYTF,TGCGCCAGCAGCCGAGGTACGGTATGGACTCCTGACTATGGCTACACCTTC
TRBV19,TRBJ2-5,.,once,CASSANGATRGTETQYF,TGTGCCAGTAGTGCCAATGGGGCGACCCGAGGTACGGAGACCCAGTACTTC
TRBV5-6,TRBJ2-1,TRBD2,once,CASSSPGLVGEQFF,TGTGCCAGCAGCTCCCCGGGACTAGTTGGTGAGCAGTTCTTC
TRBV19,TRBJ2-2,TRBD1,once,CASWGQGNTGELFF,TGTGCCAGTTGGGGACAGGGAAACACCGGGGAGCTGTTTTTT
TRBV15,TRBJ2-3,.,once,CATSRDRVKTDTQYF,TGTGCCACCAGCAGAGATCGCGTCAAAACAGATACGCAGTATTTT
TRBV14,TRBJ1-1,.,.,CASSQWGTEAFF,TGTGCCAGCAGCCAATGGGGCACTGAAGCTTTCTTT
TRBV12-5,TRBJ2-3,TRBD1,.,CASGLTSGQGGDTQYF,TGTGCTAGTGGACTCACCTCCGGACAGGGTGGGGATACGCAGTATTTT
TRBV7-9,TRBJ1-1,.,.,CASSFRLNTEAFF,TGTGCCAGCAGCTTTCGTCTGAACACTGAAGCTTTCTTT
TRBV30,TRBJ1-2,.,.,CAEGSGPPRYGYTF,TGTGCCGAAGGCAGTGGCCCCCCGAGGTATGGCTACACCTTC
TRBV29-1,TRBJ2-2,.,.,CSVVSIGGTGELFF,TGCAGCGTTGTCTCCATAGGGGGCACCGGGGAGCTGTTTTTT
TRBV6-5,TRBJ1-6,.,.,CASSSPSLGSPLHF,TGTGCCAGCAGTTCCCCCTCATTAGGTTCACCCCTCCACTTT
TRBV28,TRBJ1-4,TRBD1,.,CASRNSDRGLEKLFF,TGTGCCAGCAGAAACTCGGACAGGGGGCTAGAAAAACTGTTTTTT
TRBV10-3,TRBJ2-3,TRBD1,once,CAISESPGTGILTDTQYF,TGTGCCATCAGTGAGTCTCCAGGGACAGGGATTCTGACAGATACGCAGTATTTT
TRBV5-4,TRBJ1-1,TRBD1,.,CASSAGQGRENTEAFF,TGTGCCAGCAGCGCGGGACAGGGAAGAGAGAACACTGAAGCTTTCTTT
TRBV18,TRBJ2-3,TRBD2,.,CASSTAGADTQYF,TGTGCCAGCTCCACGGCGGGGGCAGATACGCAGTATTTT
TRBV11-2,TRBJ2-2,.,.,CASSPLAGELFF,TGTGCCAGCAGCCCTCTGGCCGGGGAGCTGTTTTTT
TRBV7-6,TRBJ1-3,.,.,CASSLAPVTGNTIYF,TGTGCCAGCAGCTTAGCCCCAGTGACTGGAAACACCATATATTTT
TRBV6-5,TRBJ1-3,TRBD1,few,CASKEGAAGNTIYF,TGTGCCAGCAAGGAGGGGGCCGCTGGAAACACCATATATTTT
TRBV2,TRBJ2-7,TRBD2,.,CASSLLLAGAYEQYF,TGTGCCAGCAGCCTCTTACTAGCGGGGGCCTACGAGCAGTACTTC
TRBV11-2,TRBJ2-7,.,few,CASSLDHGPWHEQYF,TGTGCCAGCAGCTTAGATCATGGCCCATGGCACGAGCAGTACTTC
TRBV7-9,TRBJ1-3,.,.,CASSGTASSGNTIYF,TGTGCCAGCAGCGGAACAGCTAGCTCTGGAAACACCATATATTTT
TRBV30,TRBJ1-6,.,.,CAWRPPGLNSPLHF,TGTGCCTGGAGGCCCCCGGGACTTAATTCACCCCTCCACTTT
TRBV2,TRBJ1-5,.,.,CASTGPQGQPQHF,TGTGCCAGTACAGGGCCCCAAGGTCAGCCCCAGCATTTT
TRBV5-1,TRBJ1-1,.,.,CASSLVAARDEAFF,TGCGCCAGCAGCTTGGTGGCAGCCAGAGATGAAGCTTTCTTT
TRBV7-9,TRBJ1-1,TRBD1,.,CASSPRQGSDTEAFF,TGTGCCAGCAGCCCACGACAGGGGAGCGACACTGAAGCTTTCTTT